The clone carrying this TCR beta chain was counted at least ten times. This CDR3 spans 15 amino acids. CDR1 SGHAT and CDR2 FQNNGV come from the germline V gene. V shed 2 bases and J 5 bases; nucleotides not matched to a gene: 7. Library construction for TCR beta used iRepertoire HTBI primers and Arm-PCR of CDR3 regions. One entry per CDR3 protein, called by TCRdb with MiXCR from the multiplex PCR reads. The data hold 420,000 or so distinct CDR3 sequences, with roughly 15% observed a single time. The data were taken from a study of regulatory T cells in long-lasting Graves disease. Time point noted: newly diagnosed GD, antithyroid drugs for less than 3 months. The TCR library used RNA extracted from PBMCs. Another study also made use of these data, one on T cells in Graves' hyperthyroidism and ophthalmopathy.

J is TRBJ2-7 and V is TRBV11-2; 9 positions match TRBD1. The receptor was derived from a woman aged 18 to 35 with Graves disease. This specimen consisted of peripheral blood mononuclear cells (PBMCs), obtained at new diagnosis, from a patient treated with antithyroid drugs. Here the CDR3 DNA reads TGTGCCAGCAGCTTATATGGGACAGGGCTCAACGAGCAGTACTTC. Protein: CASSLYGTGLNEQYF.